This T cell receptor beta chain was identified during a study of T cells after yellow fever vaccination. The study, taken as a whole, reports: After the booster, over 95% of CD4 and roughly nine tenths of CD8 primary-response clones were re-detected.

Note on this clonotype: Antigen specificity is unknown.

One entry per CDR3 protein, called by TCRdb with MiXCR from the 5' RACE reads. The table shows hundreds of thousands of distinct CDR3 sequences, with under 20% occurring only once. Germline lookup yields CDR1 SGHDT and CDR2 YYEEEE. The CDR3 length is 14 residues. V was shortened by 5 bases and J by 1 base, with 12 bases between the two germline ends. The chain recombines TRBV5-6 with TRBJ1-1; D is perhaps TRBD1 (5 bases). This TCR was sampled from a man younger than 35 who received the YFV17D yellow fever vaccine. Specimen: PBMCs, collected before the yellow fever booster vaccination. The DNA for the CDR3 is TGTGCCAGCAGTGGGGTCACAGGGAACACTGAAGCTTTCTTT. The encoded protein is CASSGVTGNTEAFF.